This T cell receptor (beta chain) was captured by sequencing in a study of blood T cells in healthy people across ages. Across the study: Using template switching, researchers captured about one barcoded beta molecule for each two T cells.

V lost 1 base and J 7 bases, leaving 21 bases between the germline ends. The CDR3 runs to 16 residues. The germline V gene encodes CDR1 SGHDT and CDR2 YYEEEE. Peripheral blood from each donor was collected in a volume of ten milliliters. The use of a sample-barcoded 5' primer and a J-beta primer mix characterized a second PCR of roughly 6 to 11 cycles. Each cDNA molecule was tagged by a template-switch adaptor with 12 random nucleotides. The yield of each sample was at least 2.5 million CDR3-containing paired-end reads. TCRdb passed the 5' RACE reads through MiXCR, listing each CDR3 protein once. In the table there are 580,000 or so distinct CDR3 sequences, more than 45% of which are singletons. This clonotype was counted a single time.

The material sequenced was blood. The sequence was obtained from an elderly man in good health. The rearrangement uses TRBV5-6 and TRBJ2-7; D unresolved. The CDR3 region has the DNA TGTGCCAGCAGCTTGTTCGGTATATCGACGGGCAATGAGCAGTACTTC. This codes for CASSLFGISTGNEQYF.